Presented here are 28 T cell receptor beta chains from one specimen sequenced in a study of Graves' ophthalmopathy and Graves' hyperthyroidism (dated by TCRdb to the late 2010s). TCRdb names Illumina HiSeq 2000 as the instrument used. For repertoire sequencing, TCR beta CDR3 regions were amplified from RNA transcripts. The first round of RT-PCR was done with HTBI primers and the Qiagen OneStep RT-PCR kit, and was followed by a second round of multiplex PCR, then size selection and purification. TCRdb reprocessing: public reads trimmed at Q25 with fastp, clones called with MiXCR, in-frame beta chains kept. Identical CDR3 protein sequences are pooled into one entry, listed with their most common genes and DNA. The sample table lists over 650,000 distinct CDR3 sequences, about 40% of them with a count of one. The biggest ten clones account for 3% to 3.5% of the sample. Sequencing was done on a sample of peripheral blood. These receptors were collected from an adult man with Graves' ophthalmopathy.

This clonotype was counted ten times or more. This rearrangement joins TRBV25-1 to TRBJ1-1; D is possibly TRBD1 (5 bases). The V gene lost 6 bases and the J gene lost 7 bases, with 24 bases spanning the gap. This CDR3 has 16 amino acids. Looked up from germline, CDR1 is MGHDK and CDR2 is SYGVNS. Here the CDR3 reads CASSLNNRDGAGEAFF. The CDR3 bases are TGTGCCAGCAGCCTAAACAACCGCGACGGGGCTGGTGAAGCTTTCTTT.

This clonotype has a count of ten or more. The gene calls are TRBV2 and TRBJ2-2; D gene uncertain. V lost 3 bases to trimming and J lost 4 bases, with 9 bases between them. Germline CDR1 and CDR2: SNHLY and FYNNEI. The CDR3 runs to 14 residues. The CDR3 nucleotides are TGTGCCAGCAGTGATGTGGGCTCCACCGGGGAGCTGTTTTTT. Its protein product is CASSDVGSTGELFF.

The V call is TRBV4-3, the J call TRBJ1-4; the match to TRBD1 covers 8 bases. V shed 5 bases and J 8 bases; nucleotides not matched to a gene: 10. This CDR3 has 15 amino acids. Per the germline V gene, CDR1 is LGHNA and CDR2 is YSLEER. Written as DNA, the CDR3 is TGCGCCAGCAGCTTTCAGACAGGGGTTGGGGAAAAACTGTTTTTT. Translating gives CASSFQTGVGEKLFF.

The rearrangement uses TRBV10-3 and TRBJ1-2; TRBD1 matches at 8 bases. The ends lost 5 bases at V and 9 bases at J; junction bases unmatched: 8. This CDR3 spans 13 amino acids. Germline CDR1 and CDR2: ENHRY and SYGVKD. The CDR3 is CAISKTGEGRYTF. For the CDR3, the DNA is TGTGCCATCAGTAAGACAGGGGAGGGTCGCTACACCTTC.

A few counts support this clonotype. The chain uses TRBV6-1 and TRBJ1-1, with TRBD1 matching over 9 bases. The CDR3 is 15 residues long. J gave up 4 bases and V 2 bases, and 5 bases lay outside the gene matches. CDR1 and CDR2 (germline): MNHNS, SASEGT. The CDR3 is CASSEMQGQGTEAFF. CDR3 bases: TGTGCCAGCAGTGAAATGCAGGGACAGGGCACTGAAGCTTTCTTT.

Ten or more counts support this clonotype. The rearrangement joins TRBV7-9 to TRBJ1-1; TRBD1 is a possible D gene (5 bases). CDR3 length equals 14 residues. V lost 4 bases and J 4 bases, leaving 13 bases between the germline ends. Germline loops: CDR1 SEHNR, CDR2 FQNEAQ (reference sequence). As DNA, the CDR3 is TGTGCCAGCAGCTCAAAAACAGGTCCCACTGAAGCTTTCTTT. It translates to CASSSKTGPTEAFF.

About this clonotype itself: This clone may be a read error of a much larger clone one base away. The rearrangement uses TRBV10-3 and TRBJ1-2, with no clear D. The length of the CDR3 is 13 residues. Germline V gene sequence: CDR1 ENHRY, CDR2 SYGVKD. CDR3 coding DNA: TGTGCCAGCAGTGAAACGGGCTTCTATGGCTACATCTTC. Its protein is CASSETGFYGYIF.

This clonotype has at least ten counts. This chain connects TRBV19 to TRBJ2-7; D may match TRBD1 or TRBD2 (5 bases each). The CDR3 has 13 amino acids. Germline V CDR1 and CDR2: LNHDA, SQIVND (reference sequence). With 5 bases removed from V and 7 bases from J, the gap between germline ends came to 15 bases. CDR3 DNA: TGTGCCAGTAGTGGAAGGGCCTGGGGGGAGCAGTACTTC. Its protein is CASSGRAWGEQYF.

CDR3: CASSTRGGPLGTDTIYF. For the CDR3, the DNA is TGTGCCAGTAGTACCCGAGGGGGCCCCCTAGGTACGGATACCATATATTTT. The V call is TRBV19, the J call TRBJ1-3, with TRBD1 matching 7 bases. Germline-derived CDR1 and CDR2 are LNHDA and SQIVND (reference sequence). The CDR3 has 17 amino acids. The junction had 19 bases not matched to a gene; V was cut back by 4 bases and J by 10 bases.

This clonotype was recorded at least ten times. V is TRBV5-5 and J is TRBJ1-2, with D possibly being TRBD1 (6 bases). This CDR3 has 17 amino acids. Per germline, CDR1 SGHKS and CDR2 YYEKEE (reference sequence). Trimming took 1 base from V and 7 from J, leaving 23 bases between them. CDR3 bases: TGTGCCAGCAGCTTGTTCGGCTCAGGGGTCGAGTCTGGTGGCTACACCTTC. It yields the protein CASSLFGSGVESGGYTF. Drawing the rest from reference TRBV5-5 and TRBJ1-2, the complete variable domain is DAGVTQSPTHLIKTRGQQVTLRCSPISGHKSVSWYQQVLGQGPQFIFQYYEKEERGRGNFPDRFSARQFPNYSSELNVNALLLGDSALYLCASSLFGSGVESGGYTFGSGTRLTVV.

Worth noting for this clonotype: This sequence may be a read error, since a much larger clone differs from it by one base. The CDR3 DNA follows: TGTGCCAGCAGCTTAGCGCGGGGCCGAAACCGGTCTGGAAACACCATATATTTT. As protein: CASSLARGRNRSGNTIYF. The gene calls are TRBV7-9 and TRBJ1-3; a weak D match, TRBD1 (5 bases). This CDR3 region has 18 residues. Trimming pared 0 bases from V and 1 base from J, leaving 16 bases between. CDR1 and CDR2 from the germline V gene are SEHNR and FQNEAQ (reference sequence).

J is TRBJ2-7 and V is TRBV2, with a possible D match to TRBD2 (6 bases). Germline loops: CDR1 SNHLY, CDR2 FYNNEI. CDR3 length: 14 residues. V was cut by 6 bases and J by 0 bases, with 12 bases left in between. The CDR3 DNA reads TGTGCCAGCAGCGGGCATAGCGGCTCCTACGAGCAGTACTTC. Its protein product is CASSGHSGSYEQYF.

Worth noting for this clonotype: One junction end disagrees with the germline gene, perhaps due to a read error. J is TRBJ2-7 and V is TRBV10-2, with 8 bases fitting TRBD1. From germline, CDR1 is WSHSY and CDR2 SAAADI. The CDR3 spans 14 residues. This chain's CDR3 is CASSYRDRQDEQYF. The CDR3, as DNA: TGTGCCAGCAGTTACAGGGACAGGCAGGACGAGCAGTACTTC.

The V call is TRBV10-3, the J call TRBJ1-3; D is unclear. The CDR3 contains 14 residues. CDR1 ENHRY and CDR2 SYGVKD come from the germline V gene. The V and J ends lost 3 bases and 0 bases respectively, with 6 bases between them. The CDR3 DNA sequence: TGTGCCATCAGTGACGGGTTCTCTGGAAACACCATATATTTT. This sequence encodes CAISDGFSGNTIYF.

This clonotype has a count of ten or more. The chain combines TRBV20-1 with TRBJ1-5, with D uncertain. Trimming pared 3 bases from V and 10 bases from J, leaving 7 bases between. The germline V gene encodes CDR1 DFQATT and CDR2 SNEGSKA (reference sequence). The CDR3 spans 10 residues. CDR3 amino acids: CSASIDPQHF. In nucleotides, the CDR3 is TGCAGTGCTAGTATCGACCCCCAGCATTTT.

This clonotype was seen at least ten times. The gene calls are TRBV10-3 and TRBJ1-6; possible D gene TRBD1, 6 bases. Germline V lookup: CDR1 ENHRY, CDR2 SYGVKD. The V end was cut by 2 bases, the J end by 8 bases, with 10 bases between. The CDR3 extends over 14 amino acids. The CDR3 DNA reads TGTGCCATCAGTGAGACGGCAGGGGATTCACCCCTCCACTTT. Protein: CAISETAGDSPLHF.

This clonotype was detected many times. This chain uses TRBV7-9 with TRBJ2-7; D not resolved. Trimming stripped 5 bases from V and 3 bases from J, with 17 bases between. The CDR3 length is 15 residues. Germline V gives CDR1 SEHNR, CDR2 FQNEAQ (reference sequence). CDR3: CASSITGPNFYEQYF. Here the CDR3 DNA reads TGTGCCAGCAGCATAACCGGGCCCAACTTCTACGAGCAGTACTTC. Variable domain in full (rest from reference TRBV7-9 and TRBJ2-7): DTGVSQNPRHKITKRGQNVTFRCDPISEHNRLYWYRQTLGQGPEFLTYFQNEAQLEKSRLLSDRFSAERPKGSFSTLEIQRTEQGDSAMYLCASSITGPNFYEQYFGPGTRLTVT.

This sequence joins TRBV9 and TRBJ1-6; D possibly corresponds to TRBD1 (5 bases). CDR1 and CDR2 (germline): SGDLS, YYNGEE. The CDR3 has 14 amino acids. The V and J ends lost 4 bases and 10 bases respectively, with 15 bases between them. CDR3 bases: TGTGCCAGCAGCCGGGGCGCCGGGAGGTCACCCCTCCACTTT. Translating gives CASSRGAGRSPLHF. Full variable domain (outside the CDR3, taken from reference TRBV9 and TRBJ1-6): DSGVTQTPKHLITATGQRVTLRCSPRSGDLSVYWYQQSLDQGLQFLIQYYNGEERAKGNILERFSAQQFPDLHSELNLSSLELGDSALYFCASSRGAGRSPLHFGNGTRLTVT.

This clonotype showed up many times. The chain links TRBV20-1 to TRBJ1-3, with 8 nucleotides matching TRBD1. The CDR3 runs 13 residues. V gave up 3 bases and J gave up 4 bases; unmatched junction bases: 2. Germline CDR1 and CDR2: DFQATT and SNEGSKA (reference sequence). The CDR3 DNA reads as TGCAGTGCTAGTGGACAGGGAGGAAACACCATATATTTT. Protein sequence: CSASGQGGNTIYF.

In its sample, this clonotype was seen a few times. The CDR3 nucleotides are TGTGCCAGCAGGCTGGCCGATGGGCGGTACGAGCAGTACTTC. Protein: CASRLADGRYEQYF. The rearrangement uses TRBV5-4 and TRBJ2-7; D unresolved. Trimming pared 5 bases from V and 4 bases from J, leaving 16 bases between. Germline CDR1 and CDR2: SGHNT and YYREEE (reference sequence). There are 14 residues in the CDR3. Supplemented by reference TRBV5-4 and TRBJ2-7, the full variable domain reads ETGVTQSPTHLIKTRGQQVTLRCSSQSGHNTVSWYQQALGQGPQFIFQYYREEENGRGNFPPRFSGLQFPNYSSELNVNALELDDSALYLCASRLADGRYEQYFGPGTRLTVT.

Many counts were recorded for this clonotype. The chain employs TRBV29-1 and TRBJ1-2; the D gene is possibly TRBD1 (5 bases). Trimming removed 4 bases at V and 8 bases at J, with 17 bases between. The CDR3 is made up of 13 amino acids. Germline assignment: CDR1 SQVTM and CDR2 ANQGSEA. In DNA, the CDR3 is TGCAGCGTTGCGGGACGGCTCTCCGGCGGCTACACCTTC. This encodes CSVAGRLSGGYTF.

The V and J genes are TRBV10-3 and TRBJ2-7; a weak D match, TRBD2 (6 bases). Germline CDR1 is ENHRY and CDR2 is SYGVKD. The CDR3 has 13 amino acids. V lost 10 bases and J 2 bases, leaving 15 bases between the germline ends. CDR3 sequence: CASKGGTPYEQYF. Here the CDR3 DNA reads TGTGCCAGCAAGGGCGGGACGCCCTACGAGCAGTACTTC.

V and J are TRBV7-2 and TRBJ1-4; the D is unclear. The V end lost 2 bases, the J end lost 8 bases, and 9 bases lay between the germline ends. CDR1 is SGHTA, CDR2 FQGNSA, per germline. This CDR3 is built from 13 residues. The CDR3 loop reads CASSLRLAEKLFF. The CDR3 DNA sequence: TGTGCCAGCAGCTTACGGCTAGCGGAAAAACTGTTTTTT.

The CDR3 DNA reads TGTGCCAGCAGCTTGGACCGAGGACAGGGGGCAGGAGGCAATCAGCCCCAGCATTTT. The encoded protein is CASSLDRGQGAGGNQPQHF. The chain is built from TRBV5-8 and TRBJ1-5; 11 bases match TRBD1. The CDR3 has 19 residues. With 0 bases clipped from V and 2 bases from J, the junction kept 10 bases outside the gene matches. CDR1 is SGHTS, CDR2 YDEGEE, per germline.

There are many counts of this clonotype. The chain uses TRBV20-1 and TRBJ1-1; D possibly corresponds to TRBD1 (6 bases). Germline loops: CDR1 DFQATT, CDR2 SNEGSKA (reference sequence). Trimming removed 2 bases at V and 4 bases at J, with 17 bases between. The CDR3 is 15 amino acids. CDR3 region: CSARPIDRRSTEAFF. The CDR3 bases are TGCAGTGCTAGACCAATCGACAGGAGGAGCACTGAAGCTTTCTTT.

The sample holds many counts of this clonotype. A read error may produce the germline difference seen at one junction end. The rearrangement uses TRBV10-3 and TRBJ2-5; 12 bases line up with TRBD1. The germline gives CDR1 ENHRY, CDR2 SYGVKD. The CDR3 runs to 17 residues. CDR3 coding DNA: TGTGCCAGCAGTTACCGTACGGGACAGGGGGCGAGGGAGACCCAGTACTTC. Translated, it gives CASSYRTGQGARETQYF.

Concerning this clonotype: The junction departs from germline at one end; a sequencing error may be responsible. The chain couples TRBV7-2 to TRBJ2-5, with D perhaps TRBD1 or TRBD2 (6 bases each). Germline V CDR1 and CDR2: SGHTA, FQGNSA. The CDR3 has 15 residues. The CDR3 DNA follows: TGTGCTAGCAGCTTAAGGGGGGCGTACCAAGAGGCCCAGTACTTC. Encoded protein: CASSLRGAYQEAQYF. Using reference TRBV7-2 and TRBJ2-5 for the parts outside the CDR3, the full variable domain is GAGVSQSPSNKVTEKGKDVELRCDPISGHTALYWYRQSLGQGLEFLIYFQGNSAPDKSGLPSDRFSAERTGGSVSTLTIQRTQQEDSAVYLCASSLRGAYQEAQYFGPGTRLLVL.

The CDR3 here is CAWSRGPSSGETQYF. CDR3 sequence (DNA): TGTGCCTGGAGTCGAGGGCCCTCGTCCGGAGAGACCCAGTACTTC. The V and J genes are TRBV7-2 and TRBJ2-5; D might be TRBD2 (5 bases). The V gene's germline CDR1 is SGHTA and CDR2 FQGNSA. This CDR3 spans 15 amino acids. V was clipped by 11 bases and J by 4 bases, with 23 bases between them.